A single sample gave rise to the 16 T cell receptor beta chains below, sequenced in a study of blood T cell repertoires in COVID-19. TCRdb's table, derived via immunoSEQ multiplex PCR, lists solely in-frame clones and lacks some. This table has roughly 430,000 clones, approximately 91% appearing once. The sample taken for sequencing was PBMCs or T cells enriched from blood (not recorded which). The receptors here all came from a woman aged 35 to 49 with acute COVID-19.

This chain links TRBV27 with TRBJ2-5; 7 bases line up with TRBD2. Germline CDR1 and CDR2: MNHEY and SMNVEV (reference sequence). Trimming took 6 bases from V and 5 from J; bases not matched to a gene: 12. This CDR3 has 15 amino acids. The CDR3 nucleotides are TGTGCCAGCAGAAGGGCCTCGGGGAGGGAGGAGACCCAGTACTTC. Translating it yields CASRRASGREETQYF.

J is TRBJ1-2 and V is TRBV6-1; 8 bases agree with TRBD1. Germline CDR1 is MNHNS and CDR2 is SASEGT. V gave up 0 bases and J gave up 7 bases; unmatched junction bases: 7. This CDR3 spans 15 amino acids. The CDR3 protein is CASSEAGATGAGYTF. CDR3 DNA: TGTGCCAGCAGTGAAGCAGGTGCGACAGGGGCTGGCTACACCTTC.

V and J are TRBV30 and TRBJ2-4; 7 bases map to TRBD1. V lost 4 bases and J lost 0; bases outside the gene matches: 6. CDR1 and CDR2 (germline): GTSNPN, SVGIG (reference sequence). The CDR3 is made up of 15 amino acids. CDR3 bases: TGTGCCTGGACCCCGACAGGGCTAGCCAAAAACATTCAGTACTTC. It codes for CAWTPTGLAKNIQYF.

The chain combines TRBV19 with TRBJ2-3; 11 positions agree with TRBD2. Germline CDR1 and CDR2: LNHDA and SQIVND (reference sequence). This CDR3 has 20 amino acids. After removal of 3 bases from V and 1 base from J, the junction contained 15 bases not matched to a gene. CDR3 region: CASSIRGTSGPRRGTDTQYF. CDR3 coding DNA: TGTGCCAGTAGTATTCGGGGGACTAGCGGCCCACGCCGTGGCACAGATACGCAGTATTTT.

J is TRBJ2-4 and V is TRBV5-1, with 10 bases matching TRBD2. With V trimmed by 5 bases and J by 0 bases, 8 bases remained unmatched. Germline CDR1 and CDR2: SGHRS and YFSETQ. The CDR3 loop spans 17 amino acids. CDR3 sequence: CASSPSGRGLAKNIQYF. DNA of the CDR3: TGCGCCAGCAGTCCAAGCGGGAGGGGGTTAGCCAAAAACATTCAGTACTTC.

The chain carries TRBV3-1 (or the pseudogene TRBV3-2) and TRBJ2-1; D perhaps matches TRBD2 (5 bases). The CDR3 consists of 13 residues. From germline, CDR1 is LGHDT and CDR2 YNNKEL (reference sequence). V gave up 4 bases and J gave up 9 bases, with 13 bases separating them. The CDR3 DNA sequence: TGTGCCAGCAGCCTCCGGGGTGTCGGTGAGCAGTTCTTC. Protein product: CASSLRGVGEQFF.

This chain uses TRBV5-1 with TRBJ2-5, with 9 bases aligning to TRBD2. Germline loops: CDR1 SGHRS, CDR2 YFSETQ. This CDR3 region has 16 residues. V was clipped by 4 bases and J by 4 bases; unmatched bases: 11. The CDR3 sequence: CASSPRRGGEGETQYF. DNA for the CDR3: TGCGCCAGCAGCCCCCGACGCGGGGGGGAGGGAGAGACCCAGTACTTC.

This sequence joins TRBV25-1 and TRBJ1-2, with 12 bases that match TRBD1. The CDR3 sequence is 16 residues long. The germline gives CDR1 MGHDK, CDR2 SYGVNS. V was pared by 1 base and J by 2 bases, with 2 bases of the junction left unmatched. The CDR3: CASSELGTGGNYGYTF. The DNA for the CDR3 is TGTGCCAGCAGTGAATTAGGGACAGGGGGCAACTATGGCTACACCTTC.

The V and J genes are TRBV27 and TRBJ1-2, with D hard to call. From germline, CDR1 is MNHEY and CDR2 SMNVEV (reference sequence). Trimming stripped 10 bases from V and 2 bases from J, with 20 bases between. The CDR3 is made up of 15 amino acids. CDR3 sequence (DNA): TGTGCCACCAAAAGTTACGCCATTGAGAACTATGGCTACACCTTC. It translates to CATKSYAIENYGYTF.

Points on this clone: The germline gene is not matched at one end of the junction; a read error may be the cause. This chain links TRBV10-3 with TRBJ2-5; TRBD1 agrees at 9 bases. Per germline, CDR1 ENHRY and CDR2 SYGVKD. This CDR3 comprises 16 residues. CDR3 DNA sequence: TGTGACATCAGTTCCCCGGGACAGGGCAAACAAGAGACCCAGTACTTC. It specifies CDISSPGQGKQETQYF.

This chain joins TRBV4-1 and TRBJ2-1; 11 positions agree with TRBD2. CDR1 MGHRA and CDR2 YSYEKL come from the germline V gene. The V gene end was trimmed by 3 bases and the J gene end by 0 bases; junction bases not matched to a gene: 10. There are 19 residues in the CDR3. CDR3 amino acids: CASSHGETSGISSYNEQFF. CDR3 DNA: TGCGCCAGCAGCCACGGAGAGACTAGCGGGATTAGCTCCTACAATGAGCAGTTCTTC.

The genes are TRBV25-1 and TRBJ2-7, with D perhaps TRBD1 (5 bases). Trimming left V 5 bases short and J 2 bases short, with 13 bases between. Per the germline V gene, CDR1 is MGHDK and CDR2 is SYGVNS. The CDR3 covers 14 residues. CDR3 DNA: TGTGCCAGCAGTTCAGGGTTGGTACCCTACGAGCAGTACTTC. Translated, it gives CASSSGLVPYEQYF.

A few counts support this clone. This chain links TRBV6-2 or TRBV6-3 with TRBJ1-5, with 8 nucleotides matching TRBD1. Germline assignment: CDR1 MNHEY and CDR2 SVGEGT. V was pared by 2 bases and J by 2 bases, with 2 bases of the junction left unmatched. The CDR3 covers 15 residues. CDR3 residues: CASSYATGGNQPQHF. The CDR3 coding sequence is TGTGCCAGCAGTTACGCGACAGGGGGCAATCAGCCCCAGCATTTT.

The V gene is TRBV6-5, the J gene TRBJ1-4, with 9 bases identical to TRBD1. This CDR3 spans 14 amino acids. V was clipped by 5 bases and J by 6 bases; unmatched bases: 4. CDR1 and CDR2 (germline): MNHEY, SVGAGI. CDR3 loop: CASSNGQGHEKLFF. The CDR3 region has the DNA TGTGCCAGCAGTAATGGACAGGGGCATGAAAAACTGTTTTTT.

In this sample, this clone turned up a few times. V and J are TRBV5-1 and TRBJ1-1; 10 bases map to TRBD1. In germline, CDR1 is SGHRS, CDR2 YFSETQ. The CDR3 has 13 residues. Trimming took 3 bases from V and 4 from J; bases not matched to a gene: 0. DNA for the CDR3: TGCGCCAGCAGCTGGACAGGGGGCACTGAAGCTTTCTTT. Its protein is CASSWTGGTEAFF.

This chain uses TRBV7-9 with TRBJ1-4, with D perhaps matching TRBD1 (5 bases). From germline, CDR1 is SEHNR and CDR2 FQNEAQ (reference sequence). This CDR3 spans 14 amino acids. V shed 4 bases and J shed 7 bases, with 13 bases lying between them. This chain's CDR3 is CASSSTVGLEKLFF. CDR3 in DNA: TGTGCCAGCAGCTCCACGGTGGGGCTTGAAAAACTGTTTTTT. The full variable domain, its missing parts supplied by reference TRBV7-9 and TRBJ1-4, is DTGVSQNPRHKITKRGQNVTFRCDPISEHNRLYWYRQTLGQGPEFLTYFQNEAQLEKSRLLSDRFSAERPKGSFSTLEIQRTEQGDSAMYLCASSSTVGLEKLFFGSGTQLSVL.